This record covers a single T cell receptor (beta chain). The antigen remains undetermined. The data stem from a study of T cells in Graves' hyperthyroidism and ophthalmopathy. Regarding the study as a whole: Among clonotypes expanded in thyroid above 0.001, most were also found in blood.

Stable Graves' hyperthyroidism meant no ophthalmopathy progression within 18 months. Newly diagnosed hyperthyroidism, duration under 2 months, in patients aged 18 to 65. Diagnostic decisions used clinical symptoms, serum thyroxine and TRAb, thyroid ultrasound and orbital computed tomography. Template material for amplifying TCR beta CDR3 regions consisted of RNA transcripts. HTBI primers were the set used in a first-round RT-PCR of the TCR CDR3. TCRdb passed the multiplex PCR reads through MiXCR, listing each CDR3 protein once. In the table there are over 700,000 distinct CDR3 sequences, around 38% of which are singletons. This CDR3 is built from 16 residues. The germline gives CDR1 LNHNV, CDR2 YYDKDF (reference sequence). Trimming took off 0 bases at V and 8 bases at J, with 16 bases between the two ends.

This receptor was obtained from a man in his late teens or twenties with Graves' hyperthyroidism. This rearrangement joins TRBV15 to TRBJ1-4, with D possibly TRBD1 on 5 matching bases. Sequenced input: blood. The CDR3 bases are TGTGCCACCAGCAGAGATAAAGGGGACGACAACGAAAAACTGTTTTTT. Its protein is CATSRDKGDDNEKLFF.